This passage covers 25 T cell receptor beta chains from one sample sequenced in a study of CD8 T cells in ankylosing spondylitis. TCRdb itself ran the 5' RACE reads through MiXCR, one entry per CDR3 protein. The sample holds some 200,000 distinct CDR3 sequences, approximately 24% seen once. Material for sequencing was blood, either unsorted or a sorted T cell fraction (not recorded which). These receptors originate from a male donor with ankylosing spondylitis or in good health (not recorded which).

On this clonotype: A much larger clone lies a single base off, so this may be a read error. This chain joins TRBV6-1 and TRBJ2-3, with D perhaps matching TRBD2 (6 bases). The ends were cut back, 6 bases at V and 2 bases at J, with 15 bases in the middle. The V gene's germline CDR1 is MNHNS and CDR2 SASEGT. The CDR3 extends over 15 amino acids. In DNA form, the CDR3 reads TGTGCCAGCAGGTCCGGGACTGGGCTCACAGATACGCAGTATTTT. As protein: CASRSGTGLTDTQYF.

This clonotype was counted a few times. This CDR3 is CSVEEGTAGTDTQYF. CDR3 bases: TGCAGCGTTGAAGAGGGGACAGCGGGGACAGATACGCAGTATTTT. The chain recombines TRBV29-1 with TRBJ2-3; either TRBD1 or TRBD2 may fit D (7 bases each). Trimming stripped 0 bases from V and 3 bases from J, with 13 bases between. Germline CDR1 reads SQVTM; CDR2 reads ANQGSEA. This CDR3 has 15 residues.

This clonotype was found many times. The DNA of the CDR3 is TGTGCCAGCAGTCCCCCCCGGACAGGGGTGGAGACCCAGTACTTC. Residues: CASSPPRTGVETQYF. This chain uses TRBV27 with TRBJ2-5, with TRBD1 matching over 9 bases. The CDR3 runs 15 residues. In germline, CDR1 is MNHEY, CDR2 SMNVEV (reference sequence). J was trimmed by 5 bases and V by 5 bases; bases with no gene match: 9.

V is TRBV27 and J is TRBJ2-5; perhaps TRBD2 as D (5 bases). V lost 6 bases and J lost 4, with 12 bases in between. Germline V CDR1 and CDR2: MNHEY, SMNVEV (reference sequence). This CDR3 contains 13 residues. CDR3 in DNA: TGTGCCAGCAGCGCAACCCGGGGAGAGACCCAGTACTTC. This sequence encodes CASSATRGETQYF.

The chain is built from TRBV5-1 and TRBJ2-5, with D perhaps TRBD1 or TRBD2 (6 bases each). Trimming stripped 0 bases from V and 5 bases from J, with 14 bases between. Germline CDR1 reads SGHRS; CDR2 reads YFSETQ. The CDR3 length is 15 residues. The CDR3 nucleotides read TGCGCCAGCAGCTTGGAAGGGGGGAAGTGGGAGACCCAGTACTTC. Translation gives CASSLEGGKWETQYF. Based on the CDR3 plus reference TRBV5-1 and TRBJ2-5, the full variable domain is KAGVTQTPRYLIKTRGQQVTLSCSPISGHRSVSWYQQTPGQGLQFLFEYFSETQRNKGNFPGRFSGRQFSNSRSEMNVSTLELGDSALYLCASSLEGGKWETQYFGPGTRLLVL.

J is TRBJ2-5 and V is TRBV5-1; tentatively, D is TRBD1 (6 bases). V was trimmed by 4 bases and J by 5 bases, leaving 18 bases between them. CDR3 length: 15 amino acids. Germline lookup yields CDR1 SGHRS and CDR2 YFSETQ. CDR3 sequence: CASSRTTGQRETQYF. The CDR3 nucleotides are TGCGCCAGCAGCCGTACAACAGGGCAGAGGGAGACCCAGTACTTC.

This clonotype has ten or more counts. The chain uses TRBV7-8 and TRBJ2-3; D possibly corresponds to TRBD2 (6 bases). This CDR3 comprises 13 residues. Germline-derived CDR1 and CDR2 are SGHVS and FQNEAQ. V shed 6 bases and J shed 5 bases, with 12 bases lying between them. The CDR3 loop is CASRTYGGDTQYF. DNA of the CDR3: TGTGCCAGCAGAACTTACGGGGGAGATACGCAGTATTTT.

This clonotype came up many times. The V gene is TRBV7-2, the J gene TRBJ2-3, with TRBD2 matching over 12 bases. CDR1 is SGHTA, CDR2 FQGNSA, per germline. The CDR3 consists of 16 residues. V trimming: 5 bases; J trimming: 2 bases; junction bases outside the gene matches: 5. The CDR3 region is CASSDGLAGYTDTQYF. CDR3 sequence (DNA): TGTGCCAGCAGCGACGGACTAGCGGGGTACACAGATACGCAGTATTTT. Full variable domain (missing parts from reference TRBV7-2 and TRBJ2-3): GAGVSQSPSNKVTEKGKDVELRCDPISGHTALYWYRQSLGQGLEFLIYFQGNSAPDKSGLPSDRFSAERTGGSVSTLTIQRTQQEDSAVYLCASSDGLAGYTDTQYFGPGTRLTVL.

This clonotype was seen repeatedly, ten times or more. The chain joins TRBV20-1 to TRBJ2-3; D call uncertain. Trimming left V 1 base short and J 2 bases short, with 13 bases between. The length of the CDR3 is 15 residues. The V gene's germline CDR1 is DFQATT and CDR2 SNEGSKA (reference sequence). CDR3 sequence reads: CSARGGSTHTDTQYF. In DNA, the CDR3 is TGCAGTGCTAGAGGAGGCAGCACTCACACAGATACGCAGTATTTT.

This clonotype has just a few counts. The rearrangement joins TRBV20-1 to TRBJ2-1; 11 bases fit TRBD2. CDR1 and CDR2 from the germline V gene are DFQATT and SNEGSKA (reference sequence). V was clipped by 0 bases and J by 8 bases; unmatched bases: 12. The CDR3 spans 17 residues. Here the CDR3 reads CSARDVTSGSLSDEQFF. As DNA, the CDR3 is TGCAGTGCTAGAGACGTTACTAGCGGGAGTCTTTCGGATGAGCAGTTCTTC.

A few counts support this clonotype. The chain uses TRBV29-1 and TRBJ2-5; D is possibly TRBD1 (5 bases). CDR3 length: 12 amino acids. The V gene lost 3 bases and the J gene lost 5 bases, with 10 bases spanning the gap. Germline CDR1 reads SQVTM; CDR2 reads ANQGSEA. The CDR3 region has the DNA TGCAGCGTTGAGCCAGGGATGGAGACCCAGTACTTC. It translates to CSVEPGMETQYF. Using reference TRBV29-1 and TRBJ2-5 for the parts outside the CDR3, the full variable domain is SAVISQKPSRDICQRGTSLTIQCQVDSQVTMMFWYRQQPGQSLTLIATANQGSEATYESGFVIDKFPISRPNLTFSTLTVSNMSPEDSSIYLCSVEPGMETQYFGPGTRLLVL.

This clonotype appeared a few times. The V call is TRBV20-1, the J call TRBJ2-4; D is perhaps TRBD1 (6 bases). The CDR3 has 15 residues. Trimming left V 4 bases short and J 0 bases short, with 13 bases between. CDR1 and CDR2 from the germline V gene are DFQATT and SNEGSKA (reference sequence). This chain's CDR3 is CSATRQALAKNIQYF. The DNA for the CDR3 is TGCAGTGCTACGCGACAGGCACTAGCCAAAAACATTCAGTACTTC.

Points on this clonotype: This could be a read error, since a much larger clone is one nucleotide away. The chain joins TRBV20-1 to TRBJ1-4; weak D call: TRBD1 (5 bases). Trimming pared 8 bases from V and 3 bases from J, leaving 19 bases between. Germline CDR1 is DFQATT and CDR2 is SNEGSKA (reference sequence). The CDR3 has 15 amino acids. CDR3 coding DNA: TGCAGTACCCGTGACAGCTCTACATCTAATGAAAAACTGTTTTTT. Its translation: CSTRDSSTSNEKLFF.

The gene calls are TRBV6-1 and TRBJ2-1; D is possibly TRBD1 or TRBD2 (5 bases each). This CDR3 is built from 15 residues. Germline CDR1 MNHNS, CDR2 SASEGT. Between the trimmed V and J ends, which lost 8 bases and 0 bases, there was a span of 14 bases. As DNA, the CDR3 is TGTGCCAGCCGGGCCGGGACCACCTCCTACAATGAGCAGTTCTTC. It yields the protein CASRAGTTSYNEQFF.

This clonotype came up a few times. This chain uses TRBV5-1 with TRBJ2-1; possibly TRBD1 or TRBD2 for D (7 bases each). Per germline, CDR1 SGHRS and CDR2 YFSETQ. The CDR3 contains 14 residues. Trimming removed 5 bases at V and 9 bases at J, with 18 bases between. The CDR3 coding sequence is TGCGCCAGCAGAGCGGGACCGGCAGGGGGTGAGCAGTTCTTC. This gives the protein CASRAGPAGGEQFF.

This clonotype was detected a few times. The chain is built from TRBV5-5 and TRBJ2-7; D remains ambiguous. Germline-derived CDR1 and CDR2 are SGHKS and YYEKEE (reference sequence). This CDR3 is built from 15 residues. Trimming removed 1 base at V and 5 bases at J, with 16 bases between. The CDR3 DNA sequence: TGTGCCAGCAGCTTGTCCCTCAGAGAAGTCGACGAGCAGTACTTC. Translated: CASSLSLREVDEQYF.

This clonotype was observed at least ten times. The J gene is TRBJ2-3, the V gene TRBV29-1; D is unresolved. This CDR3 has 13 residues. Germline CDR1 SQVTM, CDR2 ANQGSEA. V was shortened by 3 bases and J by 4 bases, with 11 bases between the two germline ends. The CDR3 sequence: CSVDGGGADTQYF. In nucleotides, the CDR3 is TGCAGCGTTGACGGTGGTGGCGCAGATACGCAGTATTTT.

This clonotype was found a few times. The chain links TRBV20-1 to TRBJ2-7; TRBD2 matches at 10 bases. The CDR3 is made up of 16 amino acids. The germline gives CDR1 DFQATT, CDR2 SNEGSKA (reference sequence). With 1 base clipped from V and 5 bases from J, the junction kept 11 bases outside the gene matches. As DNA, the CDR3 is TGCAGTGCTAGAGTGATGGCTAGCGGGAGTCCTAACGAGCAGTACTTC. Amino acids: CSARVMASGSPNEQYF.

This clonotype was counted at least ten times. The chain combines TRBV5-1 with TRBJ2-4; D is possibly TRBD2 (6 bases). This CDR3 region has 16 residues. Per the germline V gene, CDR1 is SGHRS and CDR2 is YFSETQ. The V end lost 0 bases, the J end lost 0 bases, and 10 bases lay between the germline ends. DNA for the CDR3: TGCGCCAGCAGCTTGGAGTTAGCGGTAGCCAAAAACATTCAGTACTTC. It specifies CASSLELAVAKNIQYF.

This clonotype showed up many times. In nucleotides, the CDR3 is TGCAGTGCTAGAGATGATCGGTTAAACTACGAGCAGTACTTC. This sequence encodes CSARDDRLNYEQYF. The chain has TRBV20-1 and TRBJ2-7; D is unresolved. From germline, CDR1 is DFQATT and CDR2 SNEGSKA (reference sequence). V was clipped by 0 bases and J by 3 bases, with 12 bases between them. The CDR3 extends over 14 amino acids.

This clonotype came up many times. DNA of the CDR3: TGCGCCAGCAGCTTCTACAGGGGGGACTATGGCTACACCTTC. It codes for CASSFYRGDYGYTF. V is TRBV5-1 and J is TRBJ1-2; 8 nucleotides line up with TRBD1. Germline CDR1 and CDR2: SGHRS and YFSETQ. This CDR3 contains 14 residues. With V trimmed by 2 bases and J by 3 bases, 3 bases remained unmatched.

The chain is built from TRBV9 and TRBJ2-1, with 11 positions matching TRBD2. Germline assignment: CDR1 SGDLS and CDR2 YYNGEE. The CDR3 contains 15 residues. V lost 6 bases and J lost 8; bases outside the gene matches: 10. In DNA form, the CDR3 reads TGTGCCAGCACCTTTAGCGGGAGGGGATCCGATGAGCAGTTCTTC. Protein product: CASTFSGRGSDEQFF. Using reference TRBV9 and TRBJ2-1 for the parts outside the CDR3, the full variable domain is DSGVTQTPKHLITATGQRVTLRCSPRSGDLSVYWYQQSLDQGLQFLIQYYNGEERAKGNILERFSAQQFPDLHSELNLSSLELGDSALYFCASTFSGRGSDEQFFGPGTRLTVL.

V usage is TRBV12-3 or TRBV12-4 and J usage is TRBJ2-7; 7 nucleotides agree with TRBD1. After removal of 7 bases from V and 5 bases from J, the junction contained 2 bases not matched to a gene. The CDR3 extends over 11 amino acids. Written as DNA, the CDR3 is TGTGCCAGCAAAAGGGGGCACGAGCAGTACTTC. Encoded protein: CASKRGHEQYF.

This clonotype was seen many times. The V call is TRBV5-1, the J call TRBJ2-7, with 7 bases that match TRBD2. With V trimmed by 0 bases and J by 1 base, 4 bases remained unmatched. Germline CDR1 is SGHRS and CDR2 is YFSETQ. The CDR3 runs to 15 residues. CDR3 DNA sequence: TGCGCCAGCAGCTTGGGGACGGGAGGATCCTACGAGCAGTACTTC. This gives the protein CASSLGTGGSYEQYF.

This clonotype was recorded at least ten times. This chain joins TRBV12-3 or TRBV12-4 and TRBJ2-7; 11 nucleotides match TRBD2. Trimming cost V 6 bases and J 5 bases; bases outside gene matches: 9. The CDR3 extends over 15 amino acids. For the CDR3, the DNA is TGTGCCAGCAGCATAACTAGCGGGAGATACGACGAGCAGTACTTC. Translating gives CASSITSGRYDEQYF.